The next 26 T cell receptor beta chains were all read from a single sample in a study of vaccination effects on CD4 cells after COVID-19. Investigators separated out CD4+ T cells once about 10 days of culture had passed. Antigens for these TCRs are unknown. The repertoire was sequenced with immunoSEQ multiplex PCR; TCRdb's copy has only in-frame clones and lacks some. The sample shows about 25,000 clones, roughly four fifths of them seen only once. This material consisted of CD4+ T cells from PBMCs cultured without peptide, taken before COVID-19 vaccination. These receptors were obtained from a human donor who received a COVID-19 vaccine.

This clone showed up just a few times. The V gene is TRBV29-1, the J gene TRBJ2-1; no clear D gene. The V end was cut by 5 bases, the J end by 0 bases, with 17 bases between. The V gene's germline CDR1 is SQVTM and CDR2 ANQGSEA. The CDR3 has 16 amino acids. The CDR3 nucleotides are TGCAGCGTTCCACGCCCCTATGGAAGCTCCTACAATGAGCAGTTCTTC. Its translation: CSVPRPYGSSYNEQFF.

This rearrangement joins TRBV7-9 to TRBJ1-1; 8 bases agree with TRBD1. The CDR3 sequence is 13 residues long. The J segment lost 3 bases and the V segment lost 7 bases, leaving 4 bases of the junction unmatched. Per germline, CDR1 SEHNR and CDR2 FQNEAQ (reference sequence). CDR3 residues: CASIQTGDTEAFF. Here the CDR3 DNA reads TGTGCCAGCATCCAGACAGGGGACACTGAAGCTTTCTTT.

The chain joins TRBV18 to TRBJ1-1; maybe TRBD1 (6 bases). Trimming cost V 0 bases and J 0 bases, with 14 bases left between them. CDR3 length equals 17 residues. In germline, CDR1 is KGHSH, CDR2 LQKENI. The CDR3 here is CASSPPNRADVNTEAFF. The CDR3 DNA sequence: TGTGCCAGCTCACCACCCAACAGGGCTGATGTGAACACTGAAGCTTTCTTT.

This clone was seen a single time. The chain employs TRBV28 and TRBJ1-2; 9 bases map to TRBD1. CDR1 is MDHEN and CDR2 is SYDVKM in the germline V gene. The V segment lost 6 bases and the J segment 8 bases; nucleotides outside the gene matches: 10. The CDR3 covers 14 residues. Here the CDR3 reads CASRQQGARAGYTF. The CDR3 DNA follows: TGTGCCAGCAGACAACAGGGGGCGAGGGCCGGCTACACCTTC.

The V gene is TRBV7-3, the J gene TRBJ1-1, with D tentatively TRBD1 (5 bases). Deletions cut 3 bases from V and 5 bases from J, with 10 bases between. This CDR3 comprises 13 residues. In germline, CDR1 is SGHTA, CDR2 FQGTGA. Written as DNA, the CDR3 is TGTGCCAGCAGCTTGGCGGGGCCGACTGAAGCTTTCTTT. As protein: CASSLAGPTEAFF.

This clone showed up just a few times. V and J are TRBV3-1 (or the pseudogene TRBV3-2) and TRBJ2-7; 8 nucleotides line up with TRBD2. CDR3 length equals 16 residues. J gave up 2 bases and V 1 base, and 7 bases lay outside the gene matches. Per germline, CDR1 LGHDT and CDR2 YNNKEL (reference sequence). This CDR3 reads CASSQVTGLETYEQYF. DNA of the CDR3: TGTGCCAGCAGCCAAGTAACGGGACTAGAGACCTACGAGCAGTACTTC.

The V and J genes are TRBV10-2 and TRBJ1-3, with no clear D. CDR1 and CDR2 from the germline V gene are WSHSY and SAAADI. The V end lost 8 bases, the J end lost 0 bases, and 8 bases lay between the germline ends. The CDR3 length is 13 residues. CDR3 amino acids: CASGKSSGNTIYF. CDR3 bases: TGCGCCAGCGGGAAAAGCTCTGGAAACACCATATATTTT.

The gene calls are TRBV7-2 and TRBJ2-7; 8 positions match TRBD1. The germline CDR1 and CDR2 sequences are SGHTA and FQGNSA. The CDR3 has 14 residues. Losses at the gene ends were 3 bases for V and 4 bases for J; bases not matched to a gene: 5. In DNA form, the CDR3 reads TGTGCCAGCAGCTTCCTCAGGGGGCCATACGAGCAGTACTTC. Its translation: CASSFLRGPYEQYF.

V is TRBV18 and J is TRBJ2-1, with 7 bases aligning to TRBD2. The CDR3 covers 16 residues. CDR1 and CDR2 from the germline V gene are KGHSH and LQKENI. Losses at the gene ends were 2 bases for V and 8 bases for J; bases not matched to a gene: 12. The CDR3 sequence: CASSPNLAGEGHEQFF. CDR3 coding DNA: TGTGCCAGCTCACCAAACTTGGCGGGAGAAGGCCATGAGCAGTTCTTC. Complete variable domain (other parts from reference TRBV18 and TRBJ2-1): NAGVMQNPRHLVRRRGQEARLRCSPMKGHSHVYWYRQLPEEGLKFMVYLQKENIIDESGMPKERFSAEFPKEGPSILRIQQVVRGDSAAYFCASSPNLAGEGHEQFFGPGTRLTVL.

This clone showed up just a few times. V is TRBV10-3 and J is TRBJ2-2, with 8 bases identical to TRBD2. CDR3 size: 18 residues. Germline V gene lookup returns CDR1 ENHRY and CDR2 SYGVKD. Germline trimming cut 5 bases from V and 4 bases from J; bases unmatched to any gene: 15. This CDR3 is CAISQNPGLEGFTGELFF. In DNA form, the CDR3 reads TGTGCCATCAGTCAGAACCCGGGACTAGAGGGATTCACCGGGGAGCTGTTTTTT.

This clone is a singleton in its sample. The V and J genes are TRBV28 and TRBJ1-3; 8 bases are a match to TRBD1. This CDR3 contains 13 residues. Germline loops: CDR1 MDHEN, CDR2 SYDVKM. The ends lost 8 bases at V and 3 bases at J; junction bases unmatched: 3. CDR3 coding DNA: TGTGCCAGCGACAGGGGCGGTGGAAACACCATATATTTT. This translates into CASDRGGGNTIYF.

This clone appeared a single time. The gene calls are TRBV18 and TRBJ1-2; no firm D call. V was pared by 5 bases and J by 4 bases, with 17 bases between. From germline, CDR1 is KGHSH and CDR2 LQKENI. The CDR3 extends over 15 amino acids. The CDR3 DNA is TGTGCCAGCTCAACCCAGACCGCGACCTCCTATGGCTACACCTTC. Encoded protein: CASSTQTATSYGYTF.

The chain combines TRBV4-3 with TRBJ2-5, with D unclear. The CDR3 length is 16 residues. CDR1 and CDR2 from the germline V gene are LGHNA and YSLEER. The V end lost 1 base, the J end lost 0 bases, and 12 bases lay between the germline ends. The chain's CDR3 is CASSQGDLWNQETQYF. CDR3 bases: TGCGCCAGCAGCCAAGGTGACCTGTGGAACCAAGAGACCCAGTACTTC.

The V and J genes are TRBV30 and TRBJ1-5; 7 positions match TRBD1. Germline CDR1 and CDR2: GTSNPN and SVGIG (reference sequence). V lost 0 bases to trimming and J lost 4 bases; unmatched junction nucleotides: 6. The CDR3 is 15 residues long. In nucleotides, the CDR3 is TGTGCCTGGAGTGTACTTACAGGGGTAAATCAGCCCCAGCATTTT. It is translated as CAWSVLTGVNQPQHF.

The genes are TRBV5-8 and TRBJ2-6, with TRBD2 matching 7 bases. V lost 5 bases and J lost 0; bases outside the gene matches: 5. Germline V gene sequence: CDR1 SGHTS, CDR2 YDEGEE. The length of the CDR3 is 16 residues. The CDR3 protein is CASRGAGNSGANVLTF. The CDR3 nucleotides are TGTGCCAGCAGGGGAGCGGGGAACTCTGGGGCCAACGTCCTGACTTTC.

The chain carries TRBV24-1 and TRBJ2-1; D unresolved. This CDR3 is 13 amino acids long. Germline V gene lookup returns CDR1 KGHDR and CDR2 SFDVKD. V lost 9 bases and J 2 bases, leaving 10 bases between the germline ends. CDR3 residues: CATGSETYNEQFF. In DNA form, the CDR3 reads TGTGCCACCGGGTCGGAAACCTACAATGAGCAGTTCTTC.

The V and J genes are TRBV25-1 and TRBJ1-3, with D perhaps TRBD1 (5 bases). Germline values: CDR1 MGHDK, CDR2 SYGVNS. The CDR3 is made up of 14 amino acids. The V end lost 6 bases, the J end lost 4 bases, and 13 bases lay between the germline ends. CDR3 loop: CASSQGAKGNTIYF. The DNA for the CDR3 is TGTGCCAGCAGCCAGGGTGCGAAAGGAAACACCATATATTTT.

The chain combines TRBV12-3 or TRBV12-4 with TRBJ2-1, with 7 bases identical to TRBD2. This CDR3 has 12 residues. V was clipped by 6 bases and J by 7 bases; unmatched bases: 3. The DNA of the CDR3 is TGTGCCAGCAGCGCTAGCGGTAATGAGCAGTTCTTC. It yields the protein CASSASGNEQFF.

The chain uses TRBV5-1 and TRBJ2-3; 9 nucleotides agree with TRBD2. The V and J ends lost 0 bases and 2 bases, in that order; junction bases with no gene match: 4. In germline, CDR1 is SGHRS, CDR2 YFSETQ. The CDR3 is made up of 16 amino acids. In DNA form, the CDR3 reads TGCGCCAGCAGCTTGGCTCTAGCGGGGTACACAGATACGCAGTATTTT. This sequence encodes CASSLALAGYTDTQYF.

Only a few counts were recorded for this clone. This chain uses TRBV12-5 with TRBJ2-1; 10 bases align to TRBD1. Per germline, CDR1 LGHNT and CDR2 FRNRAP. J lost 10 bases, V lost 6 bases, and 3 bases had no gene match. The CDR3 spans 12 residues. The CDR3: CASGTGGVEQFF. The DNA for the CDR3 is TGTGCTAGTGGGACAGGGGGCGTCGAGCAGTTCTTC.

J is TRBJ1-1 and V is TRBV30; D gene unclear. V was shortened by 3 bases and J by 10 bases, with 12 bases between the two germline ends. This CDR3 has 11 amino acids. Germline values: CDR1 GTSNPN, CDR2 SVGIG (reference sequence). CDR3 DNA sequence: TGTGCCTGGAGGATCGGAGGTCTAGCTTTCTTT. Protein sequence: CAWRIGGLAFF.

In this sample, this clone turned up once. This rearrangement joins TRBV7-6 to TRBJ1-1; tentatively, D is TRBD1 (5 bases). This CDR3 has 14 residues. V lost 5 bases to trimming and J lost 1 base, with 11 bases between them. The V gene's germline CDR1 is SGHVS and CDR2 FNYEAQ. The CDR3 DNA reads TGTGCCAGCAGCCCACGGGACGGGAACACTGAAGCTTTCTTT. Translation: CASSPRDGNTEAFF.

The chain links TRBV19 to TRBJ1-1; a possible D gene is TRBD1 (5 bases). CDR1 LNHDA and CDR2 SQIVND come from the germline V gene (reference sequence). With 3 bases removed from V and 1 base from J, the gap between germline ends came to 15 bases. This CDR3 spans 16 amino acids. CDR3 nucleotide sequence: TGTGCCAGTAGTATCAGGGTGGGGAAGGGGAACACTGAAGCTTTCTTT. It specifies CASSIRVGKGNTEAFF. Full variable domain (remainder filled in from reference TRBV19 and TRBJ1-1): DGGITQSPKYLFRKEGQNVTLSCEQNLNHDAMYWYRQDPGQGLRLIYYSQIVNDFQKGDIAEGYSVSREKKESFPLTVTSAQKNPTAFYLCASSIRVGKGNTEAFFGQGTRLTVV.

This clone occurred once. The chain carries TRBV5-4 and TRBJ2-2; the match to TRBD2 covers 10 bases. CDR3 length equals 16 residues. The germline gives CDR1 SGHNT, CDR2 YYREEE (reference sequence). J gave up 1 base and V 3 bases, and 3 bases lay outside the gene matches. The CDR3 nucleotides read TGTGCCAGCAGCTCTCGACTAGCGGGGAACACCGGGGAGCTGTTTTTT. Translated: CASSSRLAGNTGELFF.

This clone was found a few times. This rearrangement joins TRBV9 to TRBJ1-3; D is ambiguous. This CDR3 spans 16 amino acids. Looked up from germline, CDR1 is SGDLS and CDR2 is YYNGEE. Trimming cost V 0 bases and J 0 bases, with 10 bases left between them. The CDR3 loop is CASSVGGLPSGNTIYF. CDR3 bases: TGTGCCAGCAGCGTAGGTGGACTTCCCTCTGGAAACACCATATATTTT.

The chain recombines TRBV2 with TRBJ2-5; 7 bases line up with TRBD2. The germline CDR1 and CDR2 sequences are SNHLY and FYNNEI. CDR3 length: 13 residues. Unmatched junction bases numbered 5, after V lost 5 bases and J lost 5 bases. CDR3 in amino acids: CASSSGTTETQYF. The CDR3 region has the DNA TGTGCCAGCAGTTCCGGGACTACGGAGACCCAGTACTTC.